Listed below are T cell receptor beta chains from one sample, sequenced in a study of shared clonotypes between healthy human individuals. The method was immunoSEQ multiplex PCR; TCRdb's version includes in-frame clones alone and lacks a portion of them. The sample yields about 680,000 clones, around four fifths seen once. Sequenced input: memory CD4+ T cells sorted from blood. These receptors originate from a woman in her thirties in good health. CDR3s leave out the opening cysteine and the closing phenylalanine or tryptophan.

j_gene: TRBJ2-3; v_gene: TRBV10-3; len: 15; CDR3aa: AISGTSGRALTDTQY
j_gene: TRBJ2-3; v_gene: TRBV7-3; len: 14; CDR3aa: ASTLSGLGGTDTQY
j_gene: TRBJ2-1; v_gene: TRBV30; len: 10; CDR3aa: AWGTSGGLEF
j_gene: TRBJ2-1; v_gene: TRBV11-2; len: 14; CDR3aa: ASSPPGAVSYNEQF
j_gene: TRBJ2-1; v_gene: TRBV11-1; len: 13; CDR3aa: ASSLGSFRGNEQF
j_gene: TRBJ2-7; v_gene: TRBV27; len: 12; CDR3aa: ASSLRQGFYEQY
j_gene: TRBJ1-1; v_gene: TRBV7-9; len: 12; CDR3aa: ASSIRQGVTEAF
j_gene: NA; v_gene: TRBV15; len: 12; CDR3aa: ATSRGTSGSEQY
j_gene: TRBJ2-5; v_gene: TRBV11-2; len: 17; CDR3aa: ASSVQTGRLAGTQETQY
j_gene: TRBJ2-1; v_gene: TRBV27; len: 10; CDR3aa: AFRQGITEQF
j_gene: TRBJ1-2; v_gene: TRBV10-3; len: 11; CDR3aa: AISESGSNGYT
j_gene: TRBJ1-2; v_gene: TRBV4-1; len: 12; CDR3aa: ASSQEGFYYGYT
j_gene: TRBJ2-3; v_gene: TRBV7-9; len: 14; CDR3aa: ASSPRVGGKGDTQY
j_gene: TRBJ1-4; v_gene: TRBV30; len: 13; CDR3aa: AWSDGFATNEKLF
j_gene: TRBJ2-7; v_gene: TRBV5-6; len: 15; CDR3aa: ASSLGGPSGLAYEQY
j_gene: TRBJ2-7; v_gene: TRBV27; len: 12; CDR3aa: ASRAGQLSYEQY
j_gene: TRBJ1-2; v_gene: TRBV7-8; len: 12; CDR3aa: ASSLAGTANGYT
j_gene: TRBJ2-1; v_gene: TRBV27; len: 13; CDR3aa: ASSPSRDWGNEQF
j_gene: TRBJ2-2; v_gene: TRBV25-1; len: 14; CDR3aa: ASSERTHVNTGELF
j_gene: TRBJ2-7; v_gene: TRBV7-9; len: 16; CDR3aa: ASSLRGLAGSDAYEQY
j_gene: TRBJ2-4; v_gene: TRBV11-3; len: 13; CDR3aa: ASSLTSGMGNIQY
j_gene: TRBJ2-1; v_gene: TRBV7-9; len: 13; CDR3aa: ASSLDGRGSNEQF
j_gene: TRBJ2-7; v_gene: TRBV21-1; len: 14; CDR3aa: ASSKRGIGTGGDQY
j_gene: TRBJ2-3; v_gene: TRBV5-1; len: 11; CDR3aa: ASRRDGTDTQY
j_gene: TRBJ2-1; v_gene: TRBV11-2; len: 9; CDR3aa: ASSFIYEQF
j_gene: TRBJ2-1; v_gene: TRBV2; len: 14; CDR3aa: ASSGRTSGAFNEQF
j_gene: TRBJ2-1; v_gene: TRBV5-4; len: 12; CDR3aa: ASSPNSAYNEQF
j_gene: TRBJ2-1; v_gene: TRBV28; len: 11; CDR3aa: ASSLPPAFVKI
j_gene: TRBJ2-2; v_gene: TRBV5-1; len: 14; CDR3aa: ASRPPGQVGIGELF
j_gene: TRBJ1-1; v_gene: TRBV6-6; len: 12; CDR3aa: ASSTRGAGTEAF
j_gene: TRBJ1-2; v_gene: TRBV28; len: 13; CDR3aa: ASSLADRVDYGYT
j_gene: TRBJ1-5; v_gene: TRBV2; len: 17; CDR3aa: ASSEWTVPQQGSNQPQH
j_gene: TRBJ1-2; v_gene: TRBV23-1; len: 14; CDR3aa: ASSERRAGEYYGYT
j_gene: TRBJ1-2; v_gene: TRBV7-9; len: 12; CDR3aa: ASSSGGGQRGYT
j_gene: TRBJ2-5; v_gene: TRBV5-4; len: 11; CDR3aa: ASSLGGEETQY
j_gene: TRBJ2-2; v_gene: TRBV7-2; len: 14; CDR3aa: ASSRRLAGKTGELF
j_gene: TRBJ2-7; v_gene: TRBV7-7; len: 15; CDR3aa: ASSPYAGGMSSYEQY
j_gene: TRBJ2-7; v_gene: TRBV19; len: 11; CDR3aa: ASSRTVQNEQY